These 27 T cell receptor beta chains came from one sample sequenced in a study of blood T cells in healthy people across ages. Sample-barcoded 5' priming and a J-beta primer mix drove a second PCR of about 6 to 11 cycles. One entry per CDR3 protein results from TCRdb running MiXCR on the 5' RACE reads. The sample shows 450,000 to 700,000 distinct CDR3 sequences, 27% of them seen only once. Sequenced: blood. These receptors were taken from a woman between 65 and 79 years old in good health.

This clonotype turned up a few times. The rearrangement uses TRBV20-1 and TRBJ1-2, with D possibly being TRBD1 (6 bases). V was pared by 2 bases and J by 0 bases, with 10 bases between. This CDR3 spans 14 amino acids. CDR1 DFQATT and CDR2 SNEGSKA come from the germline V gene (reference sequence). CDR3: CSARRQASNYGYTF. In DNA form, the CDR3 reads TGCAGTGCTAGACGACAGGCTTCTAACTATGGCTACACCTTC.

The sample holds a few counts of this clonotype. The junction departs from the called germline gene at one end, perhaps through a read error. The rearrangement joins TRBV7-7 to TRBJ2-1, with 9 bases aligning to TRBD2. The J call may be in error: the DNA end matches TRBJ2-5 better. The CDR3 sequence is 16 residues long. Looked up from germline, CDR1 is SSHAT and CDR2 is FNYEAQ (reference sequence). The chain's CDR3 is CASSLDGAGGGETQYF. The DNA for the CDR3 is TGTGCTAGCAGCTTAGACGGAGCGGGGGGAGGAGAGACCCAGTACTTC.

This clonotype has a handful of counts. Here the CDR3 DNA reads TGTGCCAGCAGTTACTCGATTTGGAGAGCTTATGGCTACACCTTC. Its protein product is CASSYSIWRAYGYTF. V gene TRBV6-2 or TRBV6-3 combines with J gene TRBJ1-2; D remains ambiguous. CDR1 and CDR2 (germline): MNHEY, SVGEGT. Trimming left V 0 bases short and J 5 bases short, with 13 bases between. This CDR3 is built from 15 residues.

Of note for this clonotype: Mismatch with germline at one junction end may stem from a read error. CDR3 residues: CSARDRAGEQYF. In nucleotides, the CDR3 is TGCAGCGCTAGAGATAGGGCGGGCGAGCAGTACTTC. This chain connects TRBV20-1 to TRBJ2-1, with D perhaps TRBD2 (5 bases). The closer fit of TRBJ2-7 to the DNA end suggests the J call may be wrong. The CDR3 runs 12 residues. The germline gives CDR1 DFQATT, CDR2 SNEGSKA (reference sequence).

The V gene is TRBV6-1, the J gene TRBJ2-5; D might be TRBD2 (6 bases). The J call may not be correct, given that the DNA end is closer to TRBJ2-1. The CDR3 covers 14 residues. Germline CDR1 MNHNS, CDR2 SASEGT. CDR3 bases: TGTGCCAGCAGTGAAAGCGGGTACTACAATGAGCAGTTCTTC. It is translated as CASSESGYYNEQFF.

In its sample, this clonotype was seen a few times. The rearrangement uses TRBV14 and TRBJ2-2; 8 nucleotides line up with TRBD1. Germline V lookup: CDR1 SGHDN, CDR2 FVKESK. CDR3 length equals 13 residues. J lost 7 bases, V lost 8 bases, and 6 bases had no gene match. Here the CDR3 reads CASGGQVVGELFF. CDR3 DNA: TGTGCCAGCGGGGGACAGGTAGTCGGGGAGCTGTTTTTT. Together with reference TRBV14 and TRBJ2-2, the CDR3 gives the full variable domain: EAGVTQFPSHSVIEKGQTVTLRCDPISGHDNLYWYRRVMGKEIKFLLHFVKESKQDESGMPNNRFLAERTGGTYSTLKVQPAELEDSGVYFCASGGQVVGELFFGEGSRLTVL.

The chain combines TRBV20-1 with TRBJ2-5; a weak D match, TRBD2 (6 bases). Germline CDR1 is DFQATT and CDR2 is SNEGSKA (reference sequence). Trimming took off 2 bases at V and 2 bases at J, with 15 bases between the two ends. The CDR3 contains 15 residues. CDR3 DNA: TGCAGTGCTAGACCGCCGGGACTGACTCAAGAGACCCAGTACTTC. Amino acids: CSARPPGLTQETQYF.

The chain links TRBV20-1 to TRBJ2-1; D could derive from TRBD1 or TRBD2 (7 bases each). Trimming removed 2 bases from V and 8 bases from J, with 13 bases in between. The germline CDR1 and CDR2 sequences are DFQATT and SNEGSKA (reference sequence). The CDR3 is 13 residues long. CDR3 in DNA: TGCAGTGCTAGAAAGCAGGGGGGGGATGAGCAGTTCTTC. It is translated as CSARKQGGDEQFF.

This rearrangement joins TRBV29-1 to TRBJ2-5; D not resolved. Between the trimmed V and J ends, which lost 8 bases and 0 bases, there was a span of 7 bases. CDR1 is SQVTM and CDR2 is ANQGSEA in the germline V gene. The CDR3 consists of 11 residues. CDR3 coding DNA: TGCAGCATGACCTACCAAGAGACCCAGTACTTC. The encoded protein is CSMTYQETQYF.

The V call is TRBV4-1, the J call TRBJ2-2; weak D call: TRBD1 (6 bases). Trimming cost V 1 base and J 5 bases, with 38 bases left between them. The CDR3 sequence is 24 residues long. Germline lookup yields CDR1 MGHRA and CDR2 YSYEKL. CDR3 amino acids: CASSQGSGRGALFSKLRRTGELFF. The CDR3 coding sequence is TGCGCCAGCAGCCAAGGGTCGGGCAGGGGCGCACTTTTCTCGAAATTAAGGAGAACCGGGGAGCTGTTTTTT.

This clonotype was picked up a small number of times. The chain joins TRBV6-5 to TRBJ1-3, with D perhaps TRBD1 (5 bases). The ends were cut back, 6 bases at V and 3 bases at J, with 12 bases in the middle. Per the germline V gene, CDR1 is MNHEY and CDR2 is SVGAGI. This CDR3 contains 14 residues. The CDR3 DNA is TGTGCCAGCAGCACTGGGACTAATGGAAACACCATATATTTT. Translating it yields CASSTGTNGNTIYF.

The gene calls are TRBV20-1 and TRBJ1-2; 7 bases align to TRBD1. V was clipped by 6 bases and J by 4 bases; unmatched bases: 8. The CDR3 covers 13 residues. CDR1 and CDR2 (germline): DFQATT, SNEGSKA (reference sequence). Here the CDR3 reads CSAGGPSGYGYTF. Written as DNA, the CDR3 is TGCAGTGCAGGGGGCCCTTCGGGCTATGGCTACACCTTC.

This clonotype has a handful of counts. The V gene is TRBV5-1, the J gene TRBJ2-6; 11 nucleotides agree with TRBD1. Per the germline V gene, CDR1 is SGHRS and CDR2 is YFSETQ. J lost 7 bases, V lost 3 bases, and 6 bases had no gene match. The CDR3 consists of 16 residues. CDR3 sequence: CASSSWTGGVANVLTF. Here the CDR3 DNA reads TGCGCCAGCAGCTCCTGGACAGGGGGCGTTGCCAACGTCCTGACTTTC.

V is TRBV5-1 and J is TRBJ1-2; no clear D. Germline CDR1 SGHRS, CDR2 YFSETQ. Trimming shortened V by 0 bases and J by 7 bases, and 7 bases separated the two germline ends. The CDR3 contains 12 residues. The CDR3 loop is CASSLAPGGYTF. For the CDR3, the DNA is TGCGCCAGCAGCTTGGCCCCCGGTGGCTACACCTTC.

The chain carries TRBV29-1 and TRBJ2-7, with 11 nucleotides matching TRBD1. V lost 4 bases and J lost 2; bases outside the gene matches: 4. The germline V gene encodes CDR1 SQVTM and CDR2 ANQGSEA. The CDR3 has 14 residues. CDR3 sequence: CSVGGQGGTYEQYF. The CDR3 coding sequence is TGCAGCGTTGGGGGACAGGGGGGCACCTACGAGCAGTACTTC.

This clonotype was observed a few times. An end of the junction differs from the germline gene, which may be a read error. In nucleotides, the CDR3 is TGCAGTGCTAGAGGCCGGTCGGGGCACTCCTACAGTGAGCAGTTCTTC. Protein product: CSARGRSGHSYSEQFF. The chain has TRBV20-1 and TRBJ2-1; either TRBD1 or TRBD2 may fit D (5 bases each). The CDR3 has 16 residues. Germline loops: CDR1 DFQATT, CDR2 SNEGSKA (reference sequence).

V usage is TRBV7-2 and J usage is TRBJ2-1, with TRBD2 identical over 14 bases. Trimming removed 6 bases from V and 12 bases from J; junction bases left unmatched: 10. The length of the CDR3 is 15 residues. Germline CDR1 and CDR2: SGHTA and FQGNSA. CDR3 coding DNA: TGTGCCAGCAGTAGACTAGCGGGGGGGCTTAAGGTGCAGTTCTTC. Translation gives CASSRLAGGLKVQFF.

This clonotype was detected a few times. This rearrangement joins TRBV7-3 to TRBJ1-4; tentative D call: TRBD1 (6 bases). CDR1 is SGHTA, CDR2 FQGTGA, per germline. The CDR3 has 13 amino acids. With 1 base removed from V and 6 bases from J, the gap between germline ends came to 6 bases. Here the CDR3 reads CASSLNRDEKLFF. The CDR3 bases are TGTGCCAGCAGCTTAAACAGGGATGAAAAACTGTTTTTT.

J is TRBJ1-4 and V is TRBV20-1; D unresolved. CDR3 length: 13 amino acids. Trimming left V 3 bases short and J 4 bases short, with 9 bases between. Germline CDR1 DFQATT, CDR2 SNEGSKA (reference sequence). CDR3: CSASSGINEKLFF. In nucleotides, the CDR3 is TGCAGTGCTAGTTCTGGGATTAATGAAAAACTGTTTTTT.

At least ten counts were recorded for this clonotype. The junction shows a germline mismatch at one end, possibly a read error. The chain uses TRBV7-2 and TRBJ2-7; no clear D gene. CDR1 is SGHTA, CDR2 FQGNSA, per germline. The CDR3 is 12 amino acids. CDR3: CASSSPSTTTDF. The CDR3 region has the DNA TGTGCCAGCAGCTCCCCAAGCACCACCACGGACTTC.

This clonotype was detected a few times. The rearrangement uses TRBV10-3 and TRBJ1-3; maybe TRBD1 (6 bases). The CDR3 runs 16 residues. V was cut by 2 bases and J by 0 bases, with 11 bases left in between. The germline CDR1 and CDR2 sequences are ENHRY and SYGVKD. CDR3: CAISETGATSGNTIYF. The CDR3 nucleotides read TGTGCCATCAGTGAGACGGGGGCAACCTCTGGAAACACCATATATTTT.

The chain has TRBV7-9 and TRBJ2-1; 7 bases are a match to TRBD2. Germline V CDR1 and CDR2: SEHNR, FQNEAQ (reference sequence). Losses at the gene ends were 0 bases for V and 0 bases for J; bases not matched to a gene: 5. The CDR3 loop spans 17 amino acids. In DNA form, the CDR3 reads TGTGCCAGCAGCTTAGCGGGGGGGTCTAACTCCTACAATGAGCAGTTCTTC. It specifies CASSLAGGSNSYNEQFF. The full variable domain, with the rest looked up from reference TRBV7-9 and TRBJ2-1, is DTGVSQNPRHKITKRGQNVTFRCDPISEHNRLYWYRQTLGQGPEFLTYFQNEAQLEKSRLLSDRFSAERPKGSFSTLEIQRTEQGDSAMYLCASSLAGGSNSYNEQFFGPGTRLTVL.

The CDR3 DNA reads as TGCAGTTCCCAAATGGGGGAGATTAATGAAAAACTGTTTTTT. It is translated as CSSQMGEINEKLFF. The chain employs TRBV20-1 and TRBJ1-4; D may be TRBD1 (5 bases). The CDR3 loop spans 14 amino acids. Germline values: CDR1 DFQATT, CDR2 SNEGSKA (reference sequence). The V end was cut by 8 bases, the J end by 4 bases, with 17 bases between.

V gene TRBV6-1 combines with J gene TRBJ2-4; tentatively, D is TRBD2 (6 bases). V was clipped by 9 bases and J by 6 bases, with 18 bases between them. Per germline, CDR1 MNHNS and CDR2 SASEGT. The CDR3 is 14 residues long. Here the CDR3 DNA reads TGTGCCAGTGCCAGGGAGGCGGTCAGAAACATTCAGTACTTC. Its protein product is CASAREAVRNIQYF.

This clonotype was recorded many times. The chain recombines TRBV14 with TRBJ2-4, with TRBD2 matching over 13 bases. The V gene's germline CDR1 is SGHDN and CDR2 FVKESK. V was pared by 1 base and J by 0 bases, with 9 bases of the junction left unmatched. CDR3 length: 20 residues. The CDR3 bases are TGTGCCAGCAGCCAAGTAACGGGACTAGCGGGGCGTCTAGCCAAAAACATTCAGTACTTC. Residues: CASSQVTGLAGRLAKNIQYF.

The chain combines TRBV3-1 with TRBJ2-4; no clear D gene. Trimming took off 1 base at V and 6 bases at J, with 7 bases between the two ends. Germline-derived CDR1 and CDR2 are LGHDT and YNNKEL (reference sequence). The CDR3 runs 13 residues. Written as DNA, the CDR3 is TGTGCCAGCAGCCAAGCTACAAGAAACATTCAGTACTTC. Amino acids: CASSQATRNIQYF.

This clonotype was picked up one time. The chain recombines TRBV7-2 with TRBJ1-2; D not resolved. V lost 6 bases, J lost 4 bases, and 18 bases lay in between. CDR3 length equals 15 residues. CDR1 is SGHTA, CDR2 FQGNSA, per germline. The CDR3 is CASSIGPERIYGYTF. The CDR3 bases are TGTGCCAGCAGTATAGGACCCGAAAGGATCTATGGCTACACCTTC.